The 3 T cell receptor beta chains below come from one sample, sequenced in a study of T cells in women clearing cervical HPV infection. TCRdb keeps only in-frame clones here, not all; method: immunoSEQ multiplex PCR. Its table records tens of thousands of clones. Sequenced input: blood buffy coat. The origin of the receptors is a woman aged 18-69 years with a cervical HPV16 infection that either progressed to CIN3+ or cleared (not recorded which).

Comments on this clone: The read comes to an end 3 residues before the CDR3 does, leaving the germline J gene to fill in the end. The chain carries TRBV5-1 and TRBJ2-5; unclear D gene. V was pared by 2 bases and J by 4 bases, with 6 bases between. The CDR3 has 12 residues. Germline V gene data show CDR1 as SGHRS and CDR2 as YFSETQ. The CDR3 here is CASSLSLETQYF. The sequenced CDR3 bases are TGCGCCAGCAGCTTATCTTTAGAGACC.

A remark on this clone: The read halts 3 residues ahead of the CDR3 end, with the missing end drawn from the germline J gene. The chain uses TRBV19 and TRBJ2-3, with 16 bases matching TRBD2. This CDR3 region has 15 residues. The germline CDR1 and CDR2 sequences are LNHDA and SQIVND (reference sequence). CDR3 DNA, as far as it was read: TGTGCCAGTCGGGGACTAGCGGGGGGGCAAGAGACG. Its protein product is CASRGLAGGQET. The whole CDR3 protein reads CASRGLAGGQETQYF.

Turning to this clone: Coverage ceases 3 residues before the CDR3 finishes, and the germline J gene fills in the end. The chain uses TRBV29-1 and TRBJ2-3, with 11 bases fitting TRBD2. Germline lookup yields CDR1 SQVTM and CDR2 ANQGSEA. The CDR3 totals 15 residues. The junction had 6 bases not matched to a gene; V was cut back by 6 bases and J by 1 base. CDR3 DNA (partial): TGCAGCGTGGGGTTTAGCGGGAGGGGCACAGATACG. Its protein product is CSVGFSGRGTDT. The CDR3 reads in full as CSVGFSGRGTDTQYF.